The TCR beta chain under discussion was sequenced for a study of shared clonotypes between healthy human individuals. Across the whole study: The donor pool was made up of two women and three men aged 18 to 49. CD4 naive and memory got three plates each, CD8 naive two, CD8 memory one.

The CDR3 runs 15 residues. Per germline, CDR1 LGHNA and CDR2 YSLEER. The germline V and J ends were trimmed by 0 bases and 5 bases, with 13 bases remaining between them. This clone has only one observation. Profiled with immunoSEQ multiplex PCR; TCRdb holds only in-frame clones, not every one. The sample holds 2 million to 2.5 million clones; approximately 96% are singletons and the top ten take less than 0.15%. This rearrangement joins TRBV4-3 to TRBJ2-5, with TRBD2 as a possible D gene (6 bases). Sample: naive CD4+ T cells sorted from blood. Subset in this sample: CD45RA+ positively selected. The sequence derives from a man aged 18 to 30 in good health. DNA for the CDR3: TGCGCCAGCAGCCAAGATGTCGGGGGATCTGAGACCCAGTACTTC. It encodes CASSQDVGGSETQYF.